The 4 T cell receptor beta chains given below trace back to one sample, sequenced in a study of cytomegalovirus exposure and HLA in healthy donors. This PCR relied on a set of 60 Vbeta primers and 13 Jbeta primers. Generated by immunoSEQ multiplex PCR, the TCRdb table keeps only in-frame clones and is missing some. In the table there are around 130,000 clones, about 8.5% of which are singletons. The material sequenced was PBMCs. These receptors originate from a man between 35 and 55 years old in good health and CMV-seronegative.

Points on this clone: In the same sample, other DNA sequences code for this CDR3. The chain employs TRBV7-2 and TRBJ1-1; possibly TRBD1 for D (6 bases). The V gene's germline CDR1 is SGHTA and CDR2 FQGNSA. The CDR3 is 15 amino acids. V gave up 0 bases and J gave up 0 bases, with 8 bases separating them. The CDR3 protein is CASSLAGAMNTEAFF. The CDR3 DNA is TGTGCCAGCAGCTTAGCGGGGGCCATGAACACTGAAGCTTTCTTT.

The chain is built from TRBV21-1 and TRBJ2-7; the table's D call TRBD1 went unverified against the DNA. TRBV21-1 is termed a pseudogene. CDR3 length: 14 amino acids. CDR3 coding DNA: TGTGCCAGCAGCCCCTGGGGCTTGTCCTACGAGCAGTACTTC. Protein product: CASSPWGLSYEQYF.

The V call is TRBV2, the J call TRBJ2-2; TRBD2 matches 8 bases. Unmatched junction bases numbered 4, after V lost 7 bases and J lost 0 bases. The CDR3 extends over 15 amino acids. Germline-derived CDR1 and CDR2 are SNHLY and FYNNEI. The DNA for the CDR3 is TGTGCCAGCACCGGGGGGGGGCCGAACACCGGGGAGCTGTTTTTT. Protein: CASTGGGPNTGELFF.

The J gene is TRBJ2-5, the V gene TRBV4-1; 9 bases agree with TRBD2. Germline V lookup: CDR1 MGHRA, CDR2 YSYEKL. The CDR3 runs 17 residues. V lost 1 base and J lost 6; bases outside the gene matches: 12. This chain's CDR3 is CASSQGLAGPVGKTQYF. The CDR3 bases are TGCGCCAGCAGCCAAGGTCTAGCGGGACCCGTTGGGAAGACCCAGTACTTC.